The text below deals with one TCR beta chain. Its cognate antigen has yet to be identified. One end of the junction is discordant with germline, which a read error may explain. This specimen comes from a study of identical twins (TCRdb year 2016). Regarding the study in general: To test whether fetal clonotypes persist, the study used deep sequencing on TCR alpha and beta repertoires from monozygotic twins, unrelated adults of various ages, and cord blood. To rule out contamination, replicate twin experiments were performed at different times with different library preparation protocols. Paper-wide results and their limitations: Compared with coincidental sharing between unrelated individuals, out-of-frame TCR alpha sequences shared between twins showed an excess of sequences with low generation probability. Out-of-frame TCR alpha sharing in monozygotic twins was systematically underestimated by recombination models, whereas sharing between unrelated individuals was in agreement with the recombination models. Excess twin sharing in beta out-of-frame sequences was weaker because fewer shared sequences lowered the signal-to-noise ratio. Because the same donors could not be followed over many years, the conclusions depended on cross-sectional statistical analysis. Fewer insertions were carried by abundant cord blood beta clonotypes; a weaker similar trend was observed in young adult naive repertoires, while no such trend was observed in memory repertoires. Zero-insertion analyses could be partly confounded by invariant T cells such as MAIT and iNKT, although diverse VJ usage argued against such confounding for most clonotypes.

Sequences SQVTM (CDR1) and ANQGSEA (CDR2) are obtained from the germline V gene. The CDR3 holds 14 amino acids from the cysteine to the phenylalanine. Of the read, only the CDR3 DNA is kept; its 42 bases are in frame from base 1. Receptor amplification or capture employed 5' RACE. TCRdb shows the sequencer as Illumina HiSeq 2000. Template switching introduced a universal primer binding site; the final cDNA contained a unique molecular identifier, enabling accurate counting of TCR cDNA molecules. Specific primers in the conserved constant-segment region were used to synthesize first-strand cDNA for the TCR alpha and beta chains. To control for contamination, each cDNA library was double barcoded with a SMART-Mk sample barcode plus Illumina barcodes. Two successive PCR steps introduced TruSeq adapter sequences along with Illumina sample barcodes. Sequencing of the TCR alpha and beta cDNA libraries was done on the Illumina HiSeq platform using custom primers. The paper's data handling went like this. Unique molecular identifiers were extracted from raw reads with MiGEC, and CDR3 positions were determined with MiXCR. Recombination models were inferred per individual with the repgenHMM and IGoR tools using an EM algorithm. Shared clonotype analysis was performed with the tcR package in R, normalizing sharing by the product of cloneset sizes. Out-of-frame nonproductive sequences were analyzed to study raw recombination free of thymic and clonal selection effects. TCRdb took the public reads, trimmed them with fastp at Q25, ran MiXCR for clone calling and kept in-frame beta chains. Each CDR3 protein appears once, grouped with its most common genes and DNA. The V and J calls reflect TCRdb's pipeline rather than the authors' work. The table for this sample lists approximately 1.8 million distinct CDR3 sequences; around 33% of them were counted only once. About 0.27% of the sample rests with the top ten.

All donors were healthy Caucasians. This receptor chain uses TRBV29-1 and TRBJ2-1; the D gene is possibly TRBD1 or TRBD2, with 5 bases matching each. The sequencing input was cord blood. The receptor was isolated from a newborn girl in good health. The CDR3 region: CSGPGRGSYSEQFF. The DNA reads as follows: TGCAGCGGACCCGGCCGGGGCTCCTACAGTGAGCAGTTCTTC.